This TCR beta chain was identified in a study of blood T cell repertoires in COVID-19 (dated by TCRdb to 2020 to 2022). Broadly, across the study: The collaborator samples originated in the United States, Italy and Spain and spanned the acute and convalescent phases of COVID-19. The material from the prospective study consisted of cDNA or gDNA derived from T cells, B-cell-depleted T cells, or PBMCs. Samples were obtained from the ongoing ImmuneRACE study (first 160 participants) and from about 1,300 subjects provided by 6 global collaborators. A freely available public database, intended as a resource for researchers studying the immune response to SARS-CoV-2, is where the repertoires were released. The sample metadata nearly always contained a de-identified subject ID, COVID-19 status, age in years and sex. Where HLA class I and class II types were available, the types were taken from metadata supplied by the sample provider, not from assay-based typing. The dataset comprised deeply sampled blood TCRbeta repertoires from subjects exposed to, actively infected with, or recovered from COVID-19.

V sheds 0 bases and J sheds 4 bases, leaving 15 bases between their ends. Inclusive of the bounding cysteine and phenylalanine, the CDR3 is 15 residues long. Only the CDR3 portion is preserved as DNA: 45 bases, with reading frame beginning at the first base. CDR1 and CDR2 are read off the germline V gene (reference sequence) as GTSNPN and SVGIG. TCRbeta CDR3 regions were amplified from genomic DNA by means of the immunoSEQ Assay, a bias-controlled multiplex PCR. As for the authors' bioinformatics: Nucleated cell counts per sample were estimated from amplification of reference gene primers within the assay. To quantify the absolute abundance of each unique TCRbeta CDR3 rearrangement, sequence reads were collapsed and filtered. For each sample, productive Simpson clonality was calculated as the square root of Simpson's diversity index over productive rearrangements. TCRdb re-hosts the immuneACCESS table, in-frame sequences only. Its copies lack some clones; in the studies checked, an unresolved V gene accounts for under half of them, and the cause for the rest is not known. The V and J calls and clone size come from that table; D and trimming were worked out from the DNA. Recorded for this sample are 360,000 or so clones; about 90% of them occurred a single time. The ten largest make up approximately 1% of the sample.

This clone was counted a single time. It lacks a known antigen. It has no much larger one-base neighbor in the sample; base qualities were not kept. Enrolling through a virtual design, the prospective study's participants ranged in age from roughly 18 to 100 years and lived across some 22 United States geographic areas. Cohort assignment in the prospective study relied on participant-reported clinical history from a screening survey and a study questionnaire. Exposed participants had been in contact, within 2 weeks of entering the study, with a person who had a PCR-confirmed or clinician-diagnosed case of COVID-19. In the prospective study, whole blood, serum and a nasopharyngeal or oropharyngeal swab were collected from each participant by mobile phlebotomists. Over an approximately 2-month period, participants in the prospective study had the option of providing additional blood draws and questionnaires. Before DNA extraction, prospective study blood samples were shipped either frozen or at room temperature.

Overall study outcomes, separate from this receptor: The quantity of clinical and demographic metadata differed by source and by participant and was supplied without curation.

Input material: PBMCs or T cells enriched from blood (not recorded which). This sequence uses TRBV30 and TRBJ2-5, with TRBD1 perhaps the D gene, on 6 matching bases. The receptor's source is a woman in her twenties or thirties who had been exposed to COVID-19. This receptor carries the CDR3 CAWSVSGQSGETQYF. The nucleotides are TGTGCCTGGAGTGTAAGCGGACAGAGCGGAGAGACCCAGTACTTC.